This entry features one T cell receptor (beta chain) sequence. This record belongs to a study of tumor-infiltrating lymphocytes in primary liver carcinoma. CDR1 and CDR2 (germline): SGHVS, FQNEAQ. The trim removed 5 bases at V and 3 bases at J, leaving 2 bases unmatched. CDR3 size: 14 residues. Unsorted whole blood served as the source of blood RNA, and germline DNA was extracted as well. Total RNA (around 0.45 ug) served as template for TCR beta cDNA synthesis primed by a constant-region primer. For TCR beta, libraries were produced by three nested multiplex PCR rounds using slightly modified ARM-PCR. TRBV1-TRBV30 forward primers and a C-beta reverse primer were used in the first two PCR rounds, which each ran for 9 to 10 cycles. TCRdb fed the multiplex PCR reads into MiXCR, producing one record per CDR3 protein. The table includes some 190,000 distinct CDR3 sequences, 50% to 75% detected once.

The chain is built from TRBV7-8 and TRBJ2-5; 11 bases align to TRBD2. Sequenced material: peripheral blood. The clonotype was recovered from a man aged 35 to 55 with primary liver carcinoma and hepatitis B virus infection. The CDR3 loop reads CASSPSGGKETQYF. Here the CDR3 DNA reads TGTGCCAGCAGCCCTAGCGGGGGGAAAGAGACCCAGTACTTC.